This is a list of T cell receptor beta chains from one sample in a study of CD8+CD57+ T cells in acquired aplastic anemia. In TCRdb, the reads were re-called with MiXCR into one record per CDR3 protein. The table shows tens of thousands of distinct CDR3 sequences, with over 55% occurring only once. Sequencing input: sorted CD4+, CD8+, or CD8+CD57+ T cells (not recorded which) from PBMCs. Receptors originate from a human donor with aplastic anemia. CDR3s include the opening cysteine and the closing phenylalanine or tryptophan. D genes are given only for firm matches. The size entry is marked missing in some rows and otherwise reads once, few, many or a size class.

J	size	V	D	DNA	CDR3
TRBJ2-7	NA	TRBV10-2	TRBD2	TGCGCCAGCAGTGAGTCTGGGCGGGGGGCGACCCGCGAGCAGTACTTC	CASSESGRGATREQYF
TRBJ1-2	many	TRBV9	NA	TGTGCCAGCAGCGTTGGCAGGGCGGATGGCTACACCTTC	CASSVGRADGYTF
TRBJ1-5	NA	TRBV19	NA	TGTGCCAGTGGTATCTCTCAGGGAGATCAGCCCCAGCATTTC	CASGISQGDQPQHF
TRBJ1-5	NA	TRBV15	NA	TGTGCCACCAGCAGAGAGGGGCAGCAGCCCCAGCATTTT	CATSREGQQPQHF
TRBJ1-2	NA	TRBV10-3	TRBD1	TGTGCCATCAGTGCAAAGGGGACAGGGAGCTATGGCTACACCTTC	CAISAKGTGSYGYTF
TRBJ1-1	many	TRBV13	NA	TGTGCCAGCAGCTCGGACGGACATGAAGCTTTCTTT	CASSSDGHEAFF
TRBJ2-5	few	TRBV2	NA	TGTGCCAGCAGGGGCGGTGAGACCCAGTACTTC	CASRGGETQYF
TRBJ2-7	NA	TRBV28	TRBD1	TGTGCCAGCAGTTTTAGATTCGGACAGGGGCCCTGCGAGCAGTACTTC	CASSFRFGQGPCEQYF
TRBJ2-1	many	TRBV6-1	NA	TGTGCCAGCAGTGAAGGACAGTTTGCCTACAATGAGCAGTTCTTC	CASSEGQFAYNEQFF
TRBJ2-3	once	TRBV7-8	TRBD1	TGTGCCAGCAGCTCCCGACCCGGGACAGGGGGCAAAACGCAGTATTTT	CASSSRPGTGGKTQYF
TRBJ1-1	many	TRBV20-1	NA	TGCAGGGCCTCTGGGGCGAACACTGAAGCTTTCTTT	CRASGANTEAFF
TRBJ1-2	few	TRBV7-9	NA	TGTGCCAGCAGCGCAAACCCGACACCCCGCTATGGCTACACCTTC	CASSANPTPRYGYTF
TRBJ2-7	NA	TRBV15	TRBD1	TGTGCCACCAGCAGAACGGGACAGTTCTACGAGCAGTACTTC	CATSRTGQFYEQYF
TRBJ2-5	NA	TRBV7-9	TRBD1	TGTGCCAGCCAGGGGGACAAAGAGACCCAGTACTTC	CASQGDKETQYF
TRBJ2-7	once	TRBV4-3	TRBD1	TGCGCCAGCAGCCTCGGACAGGGACAGAACGAGCAGTACTTC	CASSLGQGQNEQYF
TRBJ2-7	many	TRBV7-9	NA	TGTGCCAGCAGCTTAAGGGGGATGGGTAGCGAGCAGTACTTC	CASSLRGMGSEQYF
TRBJ1-2	NA	TRBV19	NA	TGTGCCAGTAGTCCCGGTGGGGGCAGCTATGGCTACACCTTC	CASSPGGGSYGYTF
TRBJ2-1	many	TRBV2	NA	TGTGCCAGCAGTGAAGGGGGGGACAATGAGCAGTTCTTC	CASSEGGDNEQFF
TRBJ2-7	many	TRBV7-9	TRBD1	TGTGCCAGCAGCGCCCGGGACAGACCCTACGAGCAGTACTTC	CASSARDRPYEQYF
TRBJ1-2	once	TRBV2	NA	TGTGCCAGCAGCTCCGGGACGTATAACTATGGCTACACCTTC	CASSSGTYNYGYTF
TRBJ1-1	NA	TRBV19	TRBD1	TGTGCCAGTAGGAGTCAGGGGGCGAGCACTGAAGCTTTCTTT	CASRSQGASTEAFF
TRBJ1-5	NA	TRBV19	NA	TGTGCCAGTAGTATTCGGGGGGCTCTTAACCAGCCCCAGCATTTT	CASSIRGALNQPQHF
TRBJ1-6	NA	TRBV9	NA	TGTGCCAGCAGCGTAGAAGCCTATAATTCACCCCTCCACTTT	CASSVEAYNSPLHF
TRBJ2-7	NA	TRBV2	NA	TGTGCCAGCAGCTCCGCGGCCGAGCAGTACTTC	CASSSAAEQYF
TRBJ1-4	once	TRBV15	NA	TGTGCCACCAGCACCAGGGGAGGAGAAAAGCTGTTTTTT	CATSTRGGEKLFF
TRBJ2-7	NA	TRBV7-9	NA	TGTGCCAGCAGCTTGGTGCGGGAAATGGTCGATGAGCAGTACTTC	CASSLVREMVDEQYF
TRBJ1-1	many	TRBV7-2	NA	TGTGCCAGCAGCCGATTTAGGGGGACTGAAGCTTTCTTT	CASSRFRGTEAFF
TRBJ2-7	NA	TRBV7-8	NA	TGTGCCAGCAGCTTCTGGACGGGAAGCTCCTACGAGCAGTACTTC	CASSFWTGSSYEQYF
TRBJ2-1	NA	TRBV20-1	NA	TGCAGTGCTAGGCCGCCAGAGTCCTACAATGAGCAGTTCTTC	CSARPPESYNEQFF
TRBJ2-7	NA	TRBV29-1	NA	TGCAGCGTTGGGGGAGGATCCTACGAGCAGTACTTC	CSVGGGSYEQYF
TRBJ2-2	NA	TRBV19	NA	TGTGCCAGTACCCAAATGTCCCCCGGGGAGCTGTTTTTT	CASTQMSPGELFF
TRBJ2-3	NA	TRBV4-3	NA	TGCGCCAGCAGCCCTTCCCGGCCAGATACGCAGTATTTT	CASSPSRPDTQYF
TRBJ1-5	many	TRBV2	NA	TGTGCCAGCACCTCGGGCAGAAATAGCAATCAGCCCCAGCATTTT	CASTSGRNSNQPQHF
TRBJ2-1	NA	TRBV10-3	TRBD2	TGTGCCATCAGTGATTCTGGGGGGGATAATGAGCAGTTCTTC	CAISDSGGDNEQFF
TRBJ2-5	NA	TRBV29-1	TRBD2	TGCAGCGTTAGGCTAGCGGGGGATGAGACCCAGTACTTC	CSVRLAGDETQYF
TRBJ2-3	once	TRBV29-1	TRBD1	TGCAGCGTCGTGGACAGGGGAGGCACAGATACGCAGTATTTT	CSVVDRGGTDTQYF
TRBJ1-4	NA	TRBV25-1	NA	TGTGCCAGCAGTGGCGGGACGGAAACTGGTAATGAAAAACTGTTTTTT	CASSGGTETGNEKLFF
TRBJ2-3	NA	TRBV29-1	TRBD2	TGCAGCGTGGGTAGGGCGGGGGGAACAGATACGCAGTATTTT	CSVGRAGGTDTQYF
TRBJ2-3	many	TRBV5-1	NA	TGCGCCAGCAGCTTGGTCGGGAGCCTCACAGATACGCAGTATTTT	CASSLVGSLTDTQYF
TRBJ1-5	NA	TRBV15	NA	TGTGCCACCAGCAGAGATTCGAGAGGCTATCAGCCCCAGCATTTT	CATSRDSRGYQPQHF
TRBJ2-5	NA	TRBV14	NA	TGTGCCAGCAGCCGGGACCGGGAGACCCAGTACTTC	CASSRDRETQYF
TRBJ2-5	few	TRBV29-1	TRBD2	TGCAGCGTTGGTCGGGGGGTGGCCCAGTACTTC	CSVGRGVAQYF
TRBJ2-7	NA	TRBV9	NA	TGTGCCAGCAGCGTCGGGACCAGCACCTACGAGCAGTACTTC	CASSVGTSTYEQYF
TRBJ1-2	NA	TRBV25-1	NA	TGTGCCGTCTCAGAGGGAGGGAATGGCTACACCTTC	CAVSEGGNGYTF
TRBJ2-7	many	TRBV20-1	NA	TGCAGTGCGGGGGAGACAGACGGTCCGGAGTACTACGAGCAGTACTTC	CSAGETDGPEYYEQYF
TRBJ2-3	many	TRBV5-1	NA	TGCGCCAGCAGCTTGGGGGCAGGGGACACAGATACGCAGTATTTT	CASSLGAGDTDTQYF
TRBJ1-2	NA	TRBV19	TRBD1	TGTGCCAGTAGCTCGGGACAGGGGGGCTATGGCTACACCTTC	CASSSGQGGYGYTF
TRBJ1-1	NA	TRBV12-3/TRBV12-4	NA	TGTGCCAGCAGTTCCTCACTGAACACTGAAGCTTTCTTT	CASSSSLNTEAFF
TRBJ1-2	many	TRBV2	NA	TGTGCCAGCAGGACGACAGGAGGGATTGGAGGCTACACCTTC	CASRTTGGIGGYTF
TRBJ1-6	NA	TRBV27	NA	TGTGCCAGCTTAAAGGTCGGGGCTAGCTCCTATAATTCGCCCCTCCACTTT	CASLKVGASSYNSPLHF
TRBJ1-5	NA	TRBV20-1	NA	TGCAGTGCTAGAGACACTAGCAATCAGCCCCAGCATTTT	CSARDTSNQPQHF